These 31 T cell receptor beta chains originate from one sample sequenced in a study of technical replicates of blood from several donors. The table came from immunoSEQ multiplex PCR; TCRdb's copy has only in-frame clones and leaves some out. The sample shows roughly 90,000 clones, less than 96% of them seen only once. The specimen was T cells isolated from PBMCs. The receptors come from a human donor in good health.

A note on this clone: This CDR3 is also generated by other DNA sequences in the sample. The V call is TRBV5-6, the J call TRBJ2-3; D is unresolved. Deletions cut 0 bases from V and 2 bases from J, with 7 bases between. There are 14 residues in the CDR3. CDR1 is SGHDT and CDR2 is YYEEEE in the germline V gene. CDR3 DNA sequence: TGTGCCAGCAGCTTGGGCGGATACACAGATACGCAGTATTTT. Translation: CASSLGGYTDTQYF.

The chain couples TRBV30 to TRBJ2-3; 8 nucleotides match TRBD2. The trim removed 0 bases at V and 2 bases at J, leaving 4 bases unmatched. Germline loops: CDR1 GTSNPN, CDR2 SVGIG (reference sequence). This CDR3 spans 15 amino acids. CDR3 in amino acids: CAWSVASGYTDTQYF. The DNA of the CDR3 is TGTGCCTGGAGTGTGGCTAGCGGGTACACAGATACGCAGTATTTT. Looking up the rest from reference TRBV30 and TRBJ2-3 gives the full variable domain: SQTIHQWPATLVQPVGSPLSLECTVEGTSNPNLYWYRQAAGRGLQLLFYSVGIGQISSEVPQNLSASRPQDRQFILSSKKLLLSDSGFYLCAWSVASGYTDTQYFGPGTRLTVL.

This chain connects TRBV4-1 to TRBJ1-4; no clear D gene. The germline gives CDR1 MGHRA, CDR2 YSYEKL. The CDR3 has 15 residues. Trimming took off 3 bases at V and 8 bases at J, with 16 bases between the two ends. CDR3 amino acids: CASSHPDGEEEKLFF. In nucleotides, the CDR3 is TGCGCCAGCAGCCACCCGGACGGGGAGGAGGAAAAACTGTTTTTT.

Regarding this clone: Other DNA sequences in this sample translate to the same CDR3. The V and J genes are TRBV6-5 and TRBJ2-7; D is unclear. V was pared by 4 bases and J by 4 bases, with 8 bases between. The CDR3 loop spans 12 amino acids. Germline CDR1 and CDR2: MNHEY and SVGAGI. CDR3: CASSSPLYEQYF. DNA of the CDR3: TGTGCCAGCAGTTCTCCGTTATACGAGCAGTACTTC.

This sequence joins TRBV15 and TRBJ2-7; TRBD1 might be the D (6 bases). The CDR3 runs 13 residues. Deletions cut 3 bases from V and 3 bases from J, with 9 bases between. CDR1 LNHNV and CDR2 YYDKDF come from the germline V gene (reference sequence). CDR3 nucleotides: TGTGCCACCAGCAGTAGACAGGTCTACGAGCAGTACTTC. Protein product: CATSSRQVYEQYF.

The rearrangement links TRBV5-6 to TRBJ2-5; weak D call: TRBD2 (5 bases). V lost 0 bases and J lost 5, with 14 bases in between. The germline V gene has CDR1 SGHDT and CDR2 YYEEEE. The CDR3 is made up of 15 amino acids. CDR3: CASSLDPGLGETQYF. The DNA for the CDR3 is TGTGCCAGCAGCTTGGACCCGGGATTGGGGGAGACCCAGTACTTC.

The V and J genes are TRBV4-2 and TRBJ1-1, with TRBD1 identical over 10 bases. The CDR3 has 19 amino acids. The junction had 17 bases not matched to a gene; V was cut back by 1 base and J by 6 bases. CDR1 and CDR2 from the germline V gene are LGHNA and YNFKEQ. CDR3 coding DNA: TGTGCCAGCAGCCAAGTTTCCTCCGTAGGGACAGGGGAGGGGGCTGAAGCTTTCTTT. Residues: CASSQVSSVGTGEGAEAFF.

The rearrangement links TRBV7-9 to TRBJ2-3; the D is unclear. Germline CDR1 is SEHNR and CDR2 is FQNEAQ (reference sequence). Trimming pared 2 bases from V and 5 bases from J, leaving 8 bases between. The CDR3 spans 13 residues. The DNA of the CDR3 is TGTGCCAGCAGCTTATCGAGAGGAGATACGCAGTATTTT. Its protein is CASSLSRGDTQYF.

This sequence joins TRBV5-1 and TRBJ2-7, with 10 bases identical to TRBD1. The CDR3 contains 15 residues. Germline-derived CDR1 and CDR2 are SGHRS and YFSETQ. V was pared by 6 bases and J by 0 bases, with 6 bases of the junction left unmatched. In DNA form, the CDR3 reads TGCGCCAGCACTCTGGGACAGGGGAGCTCCTACGAGCAGTACTTC. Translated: CASTLGQGSSYEQYF.

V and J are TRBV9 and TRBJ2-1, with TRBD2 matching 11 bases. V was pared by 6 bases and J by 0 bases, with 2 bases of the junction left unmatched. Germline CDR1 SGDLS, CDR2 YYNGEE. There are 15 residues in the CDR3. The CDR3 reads CASTTSGDSYNEQFF. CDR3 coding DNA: TGTGCCAGCACGACTAGCGGGGACTCCTACAATGAGCAGTTCTTC.

CDR3 bases: TGTGCCAGCAGTTTGCAGAGAGGCTACGAGCAGTACTTC. As protein: CASSLQRGYEQYF. The chain is built from TRBV28 and TRBJ2-7; D is unclear. Trimming cost V 3 bases and J 3 bases, with 9 bases left between them. Germline V gene data show CDR1 as MDHEN and CDR2 as SYDVKM. The length of the CDR3 is 13 residues. The whole variable domain, filled in from reference TRBV28 and TRBJ2-7, reads DVKVTQSSRYLVKRTGEKVFLECVQDMDHENMFWYRQDPGLGLRLIYFSYDVKMKEKGDIPEGYSVSREKKERFSLILESASTNQTSMYLCASSLQRGYEQYFGPGTRLTVT.

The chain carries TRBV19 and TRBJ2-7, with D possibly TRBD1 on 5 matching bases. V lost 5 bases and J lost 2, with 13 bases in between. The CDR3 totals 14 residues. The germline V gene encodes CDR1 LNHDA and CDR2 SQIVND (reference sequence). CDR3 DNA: TGTGCCAGTAGTTTCCAGGGCTCAACCTACGAGCAGTACTTC. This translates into CASSFQGSTYEQYF.

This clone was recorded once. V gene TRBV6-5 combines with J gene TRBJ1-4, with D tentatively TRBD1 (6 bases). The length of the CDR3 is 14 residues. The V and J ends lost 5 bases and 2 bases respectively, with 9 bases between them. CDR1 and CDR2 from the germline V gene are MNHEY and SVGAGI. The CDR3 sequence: CASSTGLTNEKLFF. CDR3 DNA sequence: TGTGCCAGCAGTACAGGGCTTACTAATGAAAAACTGTTTTTT.

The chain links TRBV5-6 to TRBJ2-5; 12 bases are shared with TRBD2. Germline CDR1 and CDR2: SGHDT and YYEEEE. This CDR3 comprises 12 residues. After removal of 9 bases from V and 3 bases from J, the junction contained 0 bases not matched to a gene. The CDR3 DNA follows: TGTGCCACTAGCGGGGGGGAAGAGACCCAGTACTTC. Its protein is CATSGGEETQYF.

The CDR3 DNA reads as TGTGCCAGCAGCCCGGGTTTGGGGCCTTATTCCACCGGGGAGCTGTTTTTT. This sequence encodes CASSPGLGPYSTGELFF. This rearrangement joins TRBV7-2 to TRBJ2-2; tentatively, D is TRBD1 (5 bases). Trimming took off 5 bases at V and 4 bases at J, with 20 bases between the two ends. The CDR3 spans 17 residues. The V gene's germline CDR1 is SGHTA and CDR2 FQGNSA.

The CDR3 sequence: CAISRDRPYEQYF. The CDR3 region has the DNA TGTGCCATCAGCAGGGACAGACCCTACGAGCAGTACTTC. The chain uses TRBV10-3 and TRBJ2-7; TRBD1 agrees at 7 bases. The germline V gene encodes CDR1 ENHRY and CDR2 SYGVKD. The CDR3 is 13 amino acids. V shed 6 bases and J 2 bases; nucleotides not matched to a gene: 4.

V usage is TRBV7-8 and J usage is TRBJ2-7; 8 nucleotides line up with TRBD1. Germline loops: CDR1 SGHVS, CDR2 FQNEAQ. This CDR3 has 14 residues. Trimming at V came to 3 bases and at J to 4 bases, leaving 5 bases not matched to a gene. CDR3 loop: CASSLTGVPYEQYF. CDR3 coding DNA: TGTGCCAGCAGCTTGACAGGGGTTCCGTACGAGCAGTACTTC.

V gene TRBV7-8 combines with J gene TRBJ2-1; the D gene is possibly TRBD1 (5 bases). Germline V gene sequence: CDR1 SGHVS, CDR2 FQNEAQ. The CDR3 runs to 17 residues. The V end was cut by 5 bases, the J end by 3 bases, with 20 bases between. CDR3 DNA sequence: TGTGCCAGCAGCCCCCGGCAGGGAAAAAGAGGCTACAATGAGCAGTTCTTC. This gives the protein CASSPRQGKRGYNEQFF. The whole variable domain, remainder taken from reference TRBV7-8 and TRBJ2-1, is GAGVSQSPRYKVAKRGQDVALRCDPISGHVSLFWYQQALGQGPEFLTYFQNEAQLDKSGLPSDRFFAERPEGSVSTLKIQRTQQEDSAVYLCASSPRQGKRGYNEQFFGPGTRLTVL.

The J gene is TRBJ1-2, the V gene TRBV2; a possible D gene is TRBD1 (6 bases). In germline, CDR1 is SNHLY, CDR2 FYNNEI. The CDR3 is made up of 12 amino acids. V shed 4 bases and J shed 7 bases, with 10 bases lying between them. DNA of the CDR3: TGTGCCAGCAGTGGGAACAGGGTTGGCTACACCTTC. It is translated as CASSGNRVGYTF. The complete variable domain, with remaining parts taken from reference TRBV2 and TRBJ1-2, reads EPEVTQTPSHQVTQMGQEVILRCVPISNHLYFYWYRQILGQKVEFLVSFYNNEISEKSEIFDDQFSVERPDGSNFTLKIRSTKLEDSAMYFCASSGNRVGYTFGSGTRLTVV.

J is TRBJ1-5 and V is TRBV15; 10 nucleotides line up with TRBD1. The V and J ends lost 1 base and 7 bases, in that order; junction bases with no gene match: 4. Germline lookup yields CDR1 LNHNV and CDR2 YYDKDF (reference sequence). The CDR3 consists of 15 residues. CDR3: CATSRGRDRGQPQHF. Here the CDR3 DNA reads TGTGCCACCAGCAGAGGGCGGGACAGGGGACAGCCCCAGCATTTT.

The CDR3 sequence: CASSQDVGNTDTQYF. DNA for the CDR3: TGTGCCAGCAGCCAAGATGTCGGGAACACAGATACGCAGTATTTT. The V call is TRBV4-2, the J call TRBJ2-3, with D tentatively TRBD2 (5 bases). Germline V lookup: CDR1 LGHNA, CDR2 YNFKEQ. The CDR3 totals 15 residues. Trimming removed 0 bases from V and 2 bases from J, with 9 bases in between.

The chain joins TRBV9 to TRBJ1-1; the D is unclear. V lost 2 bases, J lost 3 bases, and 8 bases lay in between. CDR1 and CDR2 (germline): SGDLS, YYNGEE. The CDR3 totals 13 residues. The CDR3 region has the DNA TGTGCCAGCAGCGTGCTCCGGGACACTGAAGCTTTCTTT. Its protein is CASSVLRDTEAFF.

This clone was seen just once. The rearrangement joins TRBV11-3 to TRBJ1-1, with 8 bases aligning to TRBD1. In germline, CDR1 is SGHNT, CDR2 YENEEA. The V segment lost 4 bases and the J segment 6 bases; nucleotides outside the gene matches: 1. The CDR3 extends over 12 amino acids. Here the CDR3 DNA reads TGTGCCAGCAGCTCGGACAGGGCTGAAGCTTTCTTT. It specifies CASSSDRAEAFF.

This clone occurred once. The CDR3 reads CATSRRGEPGSNEQFF. CDR3 in DNA: TGTGCCACCAGCAGGCGGGGGGAGCCGGGTTCCAATGAGCAGTTCTTC. The rearrangement uses TRBV15 and TRBJ2-1; TRBD2 matches at 8 bases. The CDR3 consists of 16 residues. Germline loops: CDR1 LNHNV, CDR2 YYDKDF (reference sequence). Trimming removed 3 bases from V and 6 bases from J; junction bases left unmatched: 10.

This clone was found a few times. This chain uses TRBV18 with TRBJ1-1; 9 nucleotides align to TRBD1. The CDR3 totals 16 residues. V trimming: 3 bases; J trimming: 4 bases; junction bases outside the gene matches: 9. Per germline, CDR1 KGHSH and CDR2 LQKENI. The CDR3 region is CASSPTDRGHFTEAFF. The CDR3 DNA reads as TGTGCCAGCTCACCCACGGACAGGGGCCATTTCACTGAAGCTTTCTTT.

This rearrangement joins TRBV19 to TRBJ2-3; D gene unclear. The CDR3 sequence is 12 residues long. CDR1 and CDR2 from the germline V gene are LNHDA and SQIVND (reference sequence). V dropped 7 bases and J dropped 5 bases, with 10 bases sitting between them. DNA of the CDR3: TGTGCCAGTACGGGTCCGGGAGATACGCAGTATTTT. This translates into CASTGPGDTQYF.

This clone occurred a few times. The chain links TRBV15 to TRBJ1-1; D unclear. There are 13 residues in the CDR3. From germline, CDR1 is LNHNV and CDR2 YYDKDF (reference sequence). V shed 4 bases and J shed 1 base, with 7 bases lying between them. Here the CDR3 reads CATSKEANTEAFF. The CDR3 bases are TGTGCCACCAGCAAGGAGGCGAACACTGAAGCTTTCTTT.

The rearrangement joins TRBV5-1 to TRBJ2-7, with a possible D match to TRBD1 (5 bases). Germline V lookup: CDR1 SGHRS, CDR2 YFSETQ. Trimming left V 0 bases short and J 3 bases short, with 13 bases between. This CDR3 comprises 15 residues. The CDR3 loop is CASSLDQGTSYEQYF. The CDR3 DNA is TGCGCCAGCAGCTTGGACCAGGGCACAAGCTACGAGCAGTACTTC.

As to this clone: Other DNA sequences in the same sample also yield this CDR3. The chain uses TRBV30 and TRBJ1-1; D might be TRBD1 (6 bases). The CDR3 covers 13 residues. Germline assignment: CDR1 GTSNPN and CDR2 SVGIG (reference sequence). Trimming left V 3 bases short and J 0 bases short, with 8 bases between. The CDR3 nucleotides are TGTGCCTGGAGGGACAGCCTGAACACTGAAGCTTTCTTT. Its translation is CAWRDSLNTEAFF.

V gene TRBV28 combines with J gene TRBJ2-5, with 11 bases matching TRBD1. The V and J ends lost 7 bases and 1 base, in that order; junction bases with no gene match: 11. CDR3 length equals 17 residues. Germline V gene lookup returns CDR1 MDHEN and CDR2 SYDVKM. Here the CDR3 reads CASKSWGTGGLQETQYF. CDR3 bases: TGTGCCAGCAAAAGTTGGGGGACAGGGGGTCTCCAAGAGACCCAGTACTTC.

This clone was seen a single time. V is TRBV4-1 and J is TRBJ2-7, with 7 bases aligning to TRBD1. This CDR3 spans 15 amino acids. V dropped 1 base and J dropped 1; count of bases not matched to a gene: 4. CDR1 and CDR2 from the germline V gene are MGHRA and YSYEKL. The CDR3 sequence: CASSQGRQGSYEQYF. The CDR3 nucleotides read TGCGCCAGCAGCCAAGGTCGACAGGGTTCCTACGAGCAGTACTTC.